This T cell receptor (beta chain) was captured by sequencing in a study of identical twins. Study findings and constraints: There is a chance that invariant MAIT and iNKT cells partially muddied zero-insertion analyses. Among monozygotic twins, out-of-frame TCR alpha sharing exceeded what models predicted.

This clonotype came up a few times. Its antigen is currently unknown. The length of the CDR3 is 15 residues. The germline gives CDR1 SNHLY, CDR2 FYNNEI. The V and J ends lost 2 bases and 9 bases, in that order; junction bases with no gene match: 10. TCRdb fed the 5' RACE reads into MiXCR, producing one record per CDR3 protein. Counted here are around 960,000 distinct CDR3 sequences, 12% occurring once; the ten biggest clones make up about 1.5%. The sample was also linked to a second study, of yellow fever vaccine responses in identical twins.

The J gene is TRBJ2-1, the V gene TRBV2; TRBD1 matches 7 bases. Sequenced input: PBMCs. This TCR was recovered from a young woman in good health. The CDR3 DNA reads as TGTGCCAGCAGTGAAAACACAGGGGCCCGAATTGAGCAGTTCTTC. It specifies CASSENTGARIEQFF.